Listed here are 21 T cell receptor beta chains from one sample, sequenced in a study of graft-versus-host responses after intestinal transplantation. Libraries were prepared by immunoSEQ multiplex PCR; TCRdb keeps only in-frame clonotypes and omits some of them. The table shows about 27,000 clones, with approximately 87% occurring only once. The sequences come from PBMCs, collected 28 days after intestinal transplant. These receptors all come from a human patient who received an intestinal transplant, so some T cells may come from the graft donor.

The chain has TRBV28 and TRBJ2-7; the D gene is possibly TRBD2 (6 bases). The germline V gene encodes CDR1 MDHEN and CDR2 SYDVKM. This CDR3 is built from 20 residues. Between the trimmed V and J ends, which lost 2 bases and 2 bases, there was a span of 28 bases. The CDR3 region is CASSLKPFWGPTWGAYEQYF. CDR3 nucleotides: TGTGCCAGCAGTTTAAAGCCGTTTTGGGGTCCTACCTGGGGGGCCTACGAGCAGTACTTC.

There are a few counts of this clone. The chain carries TRBV5-1 and TRBJ1-5; the match to TRBD1 covers 9 bases. This CDR3 contains 16 residues. Germline CDR1 reads SGHRS; CDR2 reads YFSETQ. Germline trimming cut 0 bases from V and 2 bases from J; bases unmatched to any gene: 3. As DNA, the CDR3 is TGCGCCAGCAGCTTGGAGACAGGGGGTCGCAATCAGCCCCAGCATTTT. This codes for CASSLETGGRNQPQHF.

This clone came up a few times. As DNA, the CDR3 is TGTGCCAGCTCACCCCAGCCTTCCTACAATGAGCAGTTCTTC. Translating it yields CASSPQPSYNEQFF. This rearrangement joins TRBV18 to TRBJ2-1; D uncertain. CDR3 length equals 14 residues. V was shortened by 3 bases and J by 1 base, with 7 bases between the two germline ends. The germline CDR1 and CDR2 sequences are KGHSH and LQKENI.

The chain couples TRBV2 to TRBJ1-4; TRBD1 might be the D (5 bases). This CDR3 has 12 residues. V lost 7 bases and J 7 bases, leaving 10 bases between the germline ends. Germline loops: CDR1 SNHLY, CDR2 FYNNEI. CDR3 sequence reads: CASTVGGEKLFF. DNA of the CDR3: TGTGCCAGCACCGTTGGGGGTGAAAAACTGTTTTTT.

This clone was counted a few times. V and J are TRBV11-3 and TRBJ1-2; 10 bases are a match to TRBD1. V lost 4 bases, J lost 0 bases, and 5 bases stayed unmatched. The CDR3 totals 16 residues. The germline gives CDR1 SGHNT, CDR2 YENEEA. In DNA form, the CDR3 reads TGTGCCAGCAGCTCCGGACAGGGGGGGGCTAACTATGGCTACACCTTC. It codes for CASSSGQGGANYGYTF.

This clone has more than one count but fewer than ten. The rearrangement uses TRBV5-7 and TRBJ2-6, with no clear D. TRBV5-7 is known as an ORF, though its function is uncertain. Trimming took 7 bases from V and 5 from J, leaving 22 bases between them. The CDR3 contains 17 residues. The CDR3 spells CASVIRCVQSRANVLTF. The CDR3 DNA reads TGTGCCAGCGTGATCCGTTGCGTACAAAGTCGGGCCAACGTCCTGACTTTC.

The chain couples TRBV7-8 to TRBJ2-1, with TRBD2 as a possible D gene (5 bases). The CDR3 is made up of 15 amino acids. In germline, CDR1 is SGHVS, CDR2 FQNEAQ. V was cut by 1 base and J by 7 bases, with 14 bases left in between. The CDR3 coding sequence is TGTGCCAGCAGCTTAGTCGGCTCTACGGGGAATGAGCAGTTCTTC. Its protein is CASSLVGSTGNEQFF.

V usage is TRBV2 and J usage is TRBJ2-7; D perhaps matches TRBD2 (5 bases). The CDR3 has 14 amino acids. Trimming pared 8 bases from V and 0 bases from J, leaving 14 bases between. CDR1 SNHLY and CDR2 FYNNEI come from the germline V gene. The CDR3 DNA reads as TGTGCCAGCGATACGGGAACGGGCTCCTACGAGCAGTACTTC. It is translated as CASDTGTGSYEQYF.

A note on this clone: The junction does not match germline at one end; this may be a read error. J is TRBJ2-7 and V is TRBV27, with 10 bases matching TRBD1. In germline, CDR1 is MNHEY, CDR2 SMNVEV (reference sequence). CDR3 size: 15 residues. CDR3 DNA: TGTGCCAGCAGTATATCCGGGACAGGGGCCTACGAGCAGTACTTC. Protein: CASSISGTGAYEQYF.

This clone was counted between two and nine times. This sequence joins TRBV5-1 and TRBJ2-5, with D possibly being TRBD1 or TRBD2 (5 bases each). Germline lookup yields CDR1 SGHRS and CDR2 YFSETQ. The CDR3 has 14 residues. The germline V and J ends were trimmed by 4 bases and 4 bases, with 14 bases remaining between them. CDR3 in amino acids: CASSPSGAGETQYF. The CDR3 region has the DNA TGCGCCAGCAGCCCCTCCGGGGCGGGAGAGACCCAGTACTTC.

V gene TRBV28 combines with J gene TRBJ2-1; D is unresolved. CDR1 and CDR2 from the germline V gene are MDHEN and SYDVKM. CDR3 size: 15 residues. Between the trimmed V and J ends, which lost 8 bases and 9 bases, there was a span of 23 bases. The CDR3 coding sequence is TGTGCCAGCGCCCTCGCGGCCGTAGTTGGTGCTGAGCAGTTCTTC. Amino acid sequence: CASALAAVVGAEQFF.

The chain combines TRBV6-1 with TRBJ2-3, with D maybe TRBD2 (6 bases). The CDR3 is 14 amino acids. Deletions cut 4 bases from V and 2 bases from J, with 10 bases between. The germline V gene encodes CDR1 MNHNS and CDR2 SASEGT. The DNA for the CDR3 is TGTGCCAGCAGTGTTAGGACTATCACAGATACGCAGTATTTT. This sequence encodes CASSVRTITDTQYF.

The V call is TRBV5-6, the J call TRBJ2-3; TRBD2 aligns across 12 bases. Per the germline V gene, CDR1 is SGHDT and CDR2 is YYEEEE. The trim removed 0 bases at V and 4 bases at J, leaving 12 bases unmatched. The CDR3 has 19 residues. The CDR3 DNA follows: TGTGCCAGCAGCTTGGCCAAGTGGCTAGCGGGAGGGCCCTCAGATACGCAGTATTTT. Amino acids: CASSLAKWLAGGPSDTQYF.

In its sample, this clone was seen once. The chain recombines TRBV7-6 with TRBJ2-3; tentative D call: TRBD2 (5 bases). CDR3 length equals 14 residues. Germline values: CDR1 SGHVS, CDR2 FNYEAQ. The V gene lost 0 bases and the J gene lost 6 bases, with 10 bases spanning the gap. The CDR3 loop is CASSLAGGGDTQYF. CDR3 sequence (DNA): TGTGCCAGCAGCTTAGCTGGAGGCGGGGATACGCAGTATTTT.

The chain joins TRBV7-9 to TRBJ2-7; 10 bases map to TRBD2. Germline V gene lookup returns CDR1 SEHNR and CDR2 FQNEAQ (reference sequence). The CDR3 totals 14 residues. V trimming: 3 bases; J trimming: 5 bases; junction bases outside the gene matches: 4. The CDR3 bases are TGTGCCAGCAGCTTCTACCTAGCGGGGGACGAGCAGTACTTC. Protein: CASSFYLAGDEQYF.

The V gene is TRBV15, the J gene TRBJ2-7; D may be TRBD1 (5 bases). Trimming removed 7 bases at V and 6 bases at J, with 16 bases between. CDR1 and CDR2 from the germline V gene are LNHNV and YYDKDF (reference sequence). The CDR3 is 13 amino acids. CDR3 sequence: CATTTRLGAEQYF. The CDR3 coding sequence is TGTGCCACCACCACCCGGCTTGGGGCCGAGCAGTACTTC.

This rearrangement joins TRBV19 to TRBJ2-1; 10 bases fit TRBD2. CDR3 length: 16 residues. Per germline, CDR1 LNHDA and CDR2 SQIVND (reference sequence). Trimming removed 0 bases from V and 6 bases from J; junction bases left unmatched: 5. The chain's CDR3 is CASSIDPAGGFNEQFF. CDR3 nucleotides: TGTGCCAGTAGTATAGACCCAGCGGGAGGGTTCAATGAGCAGTTCTTC.

This clone showed up just a few times. The DNA for the CDR3 is TGTGCCAGCAGCTCGGTGAGGGGTAACGAGCAGTACTTC. This codes for CASSSVRGNEQYF. The chain is built from TRBV7-3 and TRBJ2-7; D might be TRBD1 or TRBD2, each matching 5 bases. Between the trimmed V and J ends, which lost 4 bases and 5 bases, there was a span of 12 bases. The CDR3 is 13 residues long. In germline, CDR1 is SGHTA, CDR2 FQGTGA.

This clone was observed a handful of times. The chain links TRBV6-1 to TRBJ2-5; TRBD2 matches 13 bases. This CDR3 has 15 residues. Germline CDR1 is MNHNS and CDR2 is SASEGT. V lost 3 bases, J lost 4 bases, and 2 bases stayed unmatched. The CDR3 is CASSEGLAGPETQYF. The CDR3 DNA follows: TGTGCCAGCAGTGAGGGACTAGCGGGGCCAGAGACCCAGTACTTC.

V usage is TRBV7-8 and J usage is TRBJ2-1; TRBD1 aligns across 8 bases. The CDR3 extends over 15 amino acids. Germline trimming cut 5 bases from V and 2 bases from J; bases unmatched to any gene: 5. Germline CDR1 and CDR2: SGHVS and FQNEAQ. DNA of the CDR3: TGTGCCAGCAGCCTTCAGGGGGCCACCTACAATGAGCAGTTCTTC. Amino acids: CASSLQGATYNEQFF.

There are a few counts of this clone. The chain recombines TRBV6-1 with TRBJ1-3; D gene uncertain. CDR1 is MNHNS and CDR2 is SASEGT in the germline V gene. V was clipped by 10 bases and J by 0 bases, with 10 bases between them. The CDR3 is 13 amino acids. DNA of the CDR3: TGTGCCACCCCGGCCTACTCTGGAAACACCATATATTTT. Its protein product is CATPAYSGNTIYF.